This T cell receptor beta chain was captured in a study of cytomegalovirus exposure and HLA in healthy donors. Germline V gene sequence: CDR1 SGHDT, CDR2 YYEEEE. The CDR3 is made up of 15 amino acids. V lost 3 bases to trimming and J lost 2 bases, with 15 bases between them. The PCR was carried out with 60 Vbeta primers and 13 Jbeta primers. The method was immunoSEQ multiplex PCR; TCRdb's version includes in-frame clones alone and lacks a portion of them. The sample includes around 200,000 clones, under 85% of them seen just once. V usage is TRBV5-6 and J usage is TRBJ2-7; maybe TRBD1 (5 bases). Sequenced sample: PBMCs. The source of this sequence is a woman in her late teens or twenties in good health and CMV-seronegative. Here the CDR3 DNA reads TGTGCCAGCAGCTCGCAGGGCCAGAATGCCTACGAGCAGTACTTC. It specifies CASSSQGQNAYEQYF.